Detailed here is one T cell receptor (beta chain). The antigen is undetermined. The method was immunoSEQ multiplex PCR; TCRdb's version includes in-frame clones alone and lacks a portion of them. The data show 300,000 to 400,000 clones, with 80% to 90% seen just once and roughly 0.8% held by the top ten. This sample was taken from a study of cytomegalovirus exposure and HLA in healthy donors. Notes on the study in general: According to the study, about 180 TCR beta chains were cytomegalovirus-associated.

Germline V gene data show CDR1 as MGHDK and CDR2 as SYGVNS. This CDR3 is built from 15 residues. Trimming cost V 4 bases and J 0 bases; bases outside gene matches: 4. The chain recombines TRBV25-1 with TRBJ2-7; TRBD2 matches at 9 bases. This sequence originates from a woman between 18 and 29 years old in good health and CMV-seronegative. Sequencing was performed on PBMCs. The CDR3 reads CASSVTSGLSYEQYF. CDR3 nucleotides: TGTGCCAGCAGTGTGACTAGCGGACTCTCCTACGAGCAGTACTTC.